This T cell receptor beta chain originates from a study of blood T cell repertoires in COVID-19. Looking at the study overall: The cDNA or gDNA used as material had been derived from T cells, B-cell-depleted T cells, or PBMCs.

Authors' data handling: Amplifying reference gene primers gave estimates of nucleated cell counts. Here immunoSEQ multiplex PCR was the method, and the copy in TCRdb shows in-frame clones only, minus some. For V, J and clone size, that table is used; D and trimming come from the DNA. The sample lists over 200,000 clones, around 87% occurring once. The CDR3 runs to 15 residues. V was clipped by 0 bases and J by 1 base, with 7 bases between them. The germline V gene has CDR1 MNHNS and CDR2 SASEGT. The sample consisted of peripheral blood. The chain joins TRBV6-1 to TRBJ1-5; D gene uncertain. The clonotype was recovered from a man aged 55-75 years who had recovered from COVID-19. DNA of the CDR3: TGTGCCAGCAGTGAAGCCTCAGGAAGCAATCAGCCCCAGCATTTT. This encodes CASSEASGSNQPQHF.